This TCR beta chain was recorded in a study of shared clonotypes between healthy human individuals (TCRdb year 2020). In the study overall: The cohort comprised a couple of women and a few men aged 18 to 49 years. For each donor, CD4 naive and CD4 memory were each given three plates, CD8 naive was given two plates, and CD8 memory was given one plate. To estimate repertoire size and how much clonotypes are shared between individuals, the study performed deep sequencing of blood TCR repertoires from 4 to 6 healthy adults. Different laboratories and diverse techniques were used to prepare libraries and sequence TCR repertoires, to increase sequencing depth and limit assay-specific biases. Between about 0.94 and 8.9 billion PBMCs per donor were obtained by leukapheresis. Findings and caveats that apply to the study as a whole: Compared with non-shared clonotypes, clonotypes shared by all four sorted-subset donors had higher generation probabilities. Sampling was restricted to blood, and TCR repertoires in tissue are likely to differ from TCR repertoires in blood. Pairwise subsampling indicated that sequencing depth was expected to affect the degree of clonotype sharing among donors. Incomplete sequencing was indicated by rarefaction of sorted-subset datasets, despite the large sequencing depth. Naive subsets generally had larger estimated clonotype richness than memory subsets. About 4.5% of naive CD4, around 4% of naive CD8, about 2.1% of memory CD4, and 0.4% of memory CD8 clonotypes were shared across a few donors. Because the study included a small number of donors, the genetic and exposure-history diversity represented was limited.

TCR CDR3 regions were amplified from genomic DNA by multiplex PCR using the deep immunoSEQ assay. Extracted genomic DNA from each cell subset was distributed evenly across all wells of several immunoSEQ 96-well plates, and each plate was treated as a replicate. Each replicate PCR for sorted subsets received about 210 ng genomic DNA, equal to roughly 30,000 T cell genomes. Purified libraries were quantified with a Qubit 3.0 fluorometer, sized on a Bioanalyzer 2100, and re-quantified with the KAPA Library Quantification kit. Every immunoSEQ 96-well plate was sequenced on a separate single-read 150-cycle Illumina NextSeq 550 flow cell. In the original analysis: Because only junctional sequences without quality scores were contained in the immunoSEQ output, filtering matching that applied to full-length reads could not be performed. Sequences were annotated with PyIR, a Python wrapper for IgBLAST v1.9, using IMGT germline references to assign V/J genes and CDR3. Reads with weak V/J assignments (E-value above 1e-6), missing CDR3, stop codons, out-of-frame junctions, or ambiguous translated residues were removed. A V3J clonotype was defined by an identical inferred V gene, J gene, and CDR3 amino acid sequence. The percentage overlap between two repertoires was calculated by dividing the number of shared unique clonotypes by the size of the smaller repertoire. RTK rarefaction, the Chao1 estimator, and Recon v2.1 estimates of unobserved clonotypes were used to assess repertoire richness. OLGA was used to compute generation probabilities for all TCRbeta clonotypes that the gDNA method yielded from several donors. In its TCRdb copy, this immuneACCESS table keeps in-frame sequences only and misses some clones. Where compared with another copy, unresolved V genes explain less than half of these, and the others have no known cause. The V and J calls and the clone size are those of that table, but D and trimming were determined from the DNA. The sample records roughly 2.2 million clones, just over 90% of which are singletons. Of the sample, 0.35% to 0.45% falls within the top ten clones.

The CDR3 measures 15 amino acids from cysteine to phenylalanine. Only the CDR3 region is kept as DNA, spanning 45 bases read in frame from base 1. Trimming takes 6 bases off V and 14 bases off J; junction bases not matched to a gene: 15. The germline V gene gives CDR1 as SNHLY and CDR2 as FYNNEI. Regarding this clone: The target of this receptor is not known. No quality values exist for individual bases; no much larger clone is one base distant.

Donors were healthy HIV-negative adults with no recently reported acute infections or vaccinations. Every donor was a Caucasian adult residing in Nashville, Tennessee, USA. CD4+ T cells were enriched through magnetic negative selection, after which naive cells were positively selected on CD45RA and the remaining negative fraction served as the memory subset. After blood collection by leukapheresis, PBMCs were isolated using Ficoll-Histopaque density gradient centrifugation and then cryopreserved in the vapor phase of liquid nitrogen. Analytical flow cytometry was used to check the purity and quantity of each magnetically sorted T cell population. Each sorted fraction had its genomic DNA isolated and then quantified by UV absorbance on a Nanodrop 2000c.

Sequencing was done on a sample of naive CD4+ T cells from PBMCs. Interpreted using the paper, the cell subset or site label stands for: CD45RA+ positively selected. This TCR was sampled from a man between 18 and 35 years old in good health. Some clones in this sample may be carry-over from other donors' samples. Recombination linked TRBV2 to TRBJ1-6; TRBD1 agrees with 8 junctional bases. The DNA sequence is TGTGCCAGCAGCCCTCGGACAGGGCCTGGGGGGGCCCTCCACTTT. Its protein product is CASSPRTGPGGALHF.